This record covers a single TCR beta chain. Its antigen remains unidentified. An end of the junction does not agree with germline; a read error may underlie this. This CDR3 is built from 16 residues. Germline V gives CDR1 MNHEY, CDR2 SMNVEV (reference sequence). For bulk TCR libraries, previously described methods and listed TCR primers were used. One entry per CDR3 protein, called by TCRdb with MiXCR from the PCR reads. The sample has 460,000 or so distinct CDR3 sequences, about a quarter seen once. This entry comes from a study of molecular identifiers for immune sequencing clone quantification. Study-wide points: Highly expanded clone sizes could end up underestimated if a barcode were shared by identical TCR molecules.

This chain connects TRBV27 to TRBJ2-3; 7 bases line up with TRBD2. The sample consisted of naive CD8+ T cells from blood, with Jurkat cell RNA spiked in. Indicated subset: FACS-sorted CD8+CD4-CCR7+CD45RA+ naive T cells. This sequence originates from a human donor in good health. Some libraries in this study had Jurkat cell RNA spiked in. The CDR3 region is CASSLLTPRGGDTPYF. For the CDR3, the DNA is TGTGCCAGCAGTTTATTGACTCCTCGCGGGGGAGATACGCCGTATTTT.